A selection of T cell receptor beta chains follows, all from one sample in a study of blood T cells in healthy people across ages. MiXCR, run by TCRdb on the 5' RACE reads, gives a single entry per CDR3 protein. The sample records around 1,500,000 distinct CDR3 sequences, roughly 27% being singletons. What was sequenced was blood. The receptors were gathered from a woman aged 25 to 39 in good health. CDR3s include the opening cysteine and the closing phenylalanine or tryptophan.

cdr3_aa	v_call	j_call
CASSSPSGQSYGYTF	TRBV7-9	TRBJ1-2
CASSHPSGTANYGYTF	TRBV4-3	TRBJ1-2
CASSLRRPVYSGVYEQYF	TRBV7-6	TRBJ2-7
CASRLGQEAHEQYF	TRBV2	TRBJ2-7
CASSEGRGKLFF	TRBV25-1	TRBJ1-4
CASSLASNLNEQFF	TRBV11-2	TRBJ2-1
CSTQSSGRLREQYF	TRBV20-1	TRBJ2-4
CAWSQTGFPDTQYF	TRBV30	TRBJ2-3
CASSTYRVSHTEAFF	TRBV7-3	TRBJ1-1
CASSLDRAASYGYTF	TRBV12-3/TRBV12-4	TRBJ1-2
CASSWDREYGYTF	TRBV6-6	TRBJ1-2
CASRLSEFLAKNIQYF	TRBV5-5	TRBJ2-4
CASTRSSEQFF	TRBV7-2	TRBJ2-1
CASSSSTGQIVANYGYTF	TRBV5-1	TRBJ1-2
CASSPREGSGDEQYF	TRBV7-2	TRBJ2-7
CASSVGSGGGYEQYF	TRBV9	-